This paragraph covers one T cell receptor (beta chain) sequence. Libraries were prepared by immunoSEQ multiplex PCR; TCRdb keeps only in-frame clonotypes and omits some of them. The data contain 100,000 to 150,000 clones, 65% to 85% of them seen just once; the ten biggest clones take up roughly 3.9%. Categorization into cohorts depended on clinical history that participants reported. The record originates from a study of blood T cell repertoires in COVID-19. Whole-study context: Acute and convalescent COVID-19 specimens originated in the United States, Italy and Spain.

From germline, CDR1 is SNHLY and CDR2 FYNNEI. The CDR3 length is 15 residues. V gave up 3 bases and J gave up 3 bases, with 12 bases separating them. Specimen: PBMCs or T cells enriched from blood (not recorded which). The gene calls are TRBV2 and TRBJ2-1; D perhaps matches TRBD2 (5 bases). The TCR was taken from a woman under 40 who had recovered from COVID-19. CDR3 DNA sequence: TGTGCCAGCAGTGATAGGGCGGGCAGCTACAATGAGCAGTTCTTC. It translates to CASSDRAGSYNEQFF.